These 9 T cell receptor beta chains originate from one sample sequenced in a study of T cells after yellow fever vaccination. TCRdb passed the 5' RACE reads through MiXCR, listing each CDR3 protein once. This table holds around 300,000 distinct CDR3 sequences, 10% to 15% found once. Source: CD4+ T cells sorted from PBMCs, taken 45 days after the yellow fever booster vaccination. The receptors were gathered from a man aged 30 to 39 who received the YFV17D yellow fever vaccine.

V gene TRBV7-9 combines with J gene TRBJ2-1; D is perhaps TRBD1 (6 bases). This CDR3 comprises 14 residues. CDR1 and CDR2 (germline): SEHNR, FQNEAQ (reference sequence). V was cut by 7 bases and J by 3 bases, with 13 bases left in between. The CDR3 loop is CASNKGDHYNEQFF. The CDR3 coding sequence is TGTGCCAGCAACAAGGGGGACCACTACAATGAGCAGTTCTTC.

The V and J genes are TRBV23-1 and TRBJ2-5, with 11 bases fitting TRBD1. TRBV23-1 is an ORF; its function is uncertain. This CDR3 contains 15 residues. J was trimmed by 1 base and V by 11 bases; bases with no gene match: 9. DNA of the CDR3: TGCGCCTACTTATGGACAGGGGGCGCCCAAGAGACCCAGTACTTC. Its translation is CAYLWTGGAQETQYF.

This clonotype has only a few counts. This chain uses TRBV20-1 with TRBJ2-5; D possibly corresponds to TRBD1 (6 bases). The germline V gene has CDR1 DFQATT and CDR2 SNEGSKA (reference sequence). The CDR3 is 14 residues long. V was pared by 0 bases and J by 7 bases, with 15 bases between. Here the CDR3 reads CSARDRTARGTQYF. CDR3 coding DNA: TGCAGTGCTAGAGATAGGACAGCCCGGGGGACCCAGTACTTC.

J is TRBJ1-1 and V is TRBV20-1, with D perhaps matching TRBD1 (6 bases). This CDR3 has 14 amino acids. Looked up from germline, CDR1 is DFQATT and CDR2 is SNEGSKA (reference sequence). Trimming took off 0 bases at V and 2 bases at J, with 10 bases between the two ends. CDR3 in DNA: TGCAGTGCTAGAGATCAGGGGCTCAACACTGAAGCTTTCTTT. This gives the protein CSARDQGLNTEAFF.

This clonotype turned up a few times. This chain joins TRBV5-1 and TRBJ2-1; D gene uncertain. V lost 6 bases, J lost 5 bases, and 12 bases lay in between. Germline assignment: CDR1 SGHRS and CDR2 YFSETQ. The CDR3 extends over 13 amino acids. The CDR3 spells CASISLRNNEQFF. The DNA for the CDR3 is TGCGCCAGCATCAGTCTCCGTAACAATGAGCAGTTCTTC.

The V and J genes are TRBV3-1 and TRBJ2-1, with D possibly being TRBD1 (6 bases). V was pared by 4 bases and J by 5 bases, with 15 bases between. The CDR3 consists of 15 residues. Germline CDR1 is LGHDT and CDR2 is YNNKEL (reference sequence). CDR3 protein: CASSPGAWRNNEQFF. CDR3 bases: TGTGCCAGCAGCCCAGGGGCGTGGAGGAACAATGAGCAGTTCTTC.

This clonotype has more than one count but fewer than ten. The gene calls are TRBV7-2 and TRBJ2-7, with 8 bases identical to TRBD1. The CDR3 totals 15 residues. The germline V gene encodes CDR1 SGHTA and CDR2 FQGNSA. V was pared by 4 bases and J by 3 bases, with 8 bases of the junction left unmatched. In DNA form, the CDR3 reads TGTGCCAGCAGCTCCGACAGGGGCTCCCACTACGAGCAGTACTTC. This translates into CASSSDRGSHYEQYF.

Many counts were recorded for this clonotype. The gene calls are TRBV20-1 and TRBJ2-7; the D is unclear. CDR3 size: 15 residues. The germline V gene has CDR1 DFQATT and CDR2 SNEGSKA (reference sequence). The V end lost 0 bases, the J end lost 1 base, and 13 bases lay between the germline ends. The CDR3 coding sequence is TGCAGTGCTAGAGATCTCTCCGGTAGGTCCTACGAGCAGTACTTC. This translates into CSARDLSGRSYEQYF.

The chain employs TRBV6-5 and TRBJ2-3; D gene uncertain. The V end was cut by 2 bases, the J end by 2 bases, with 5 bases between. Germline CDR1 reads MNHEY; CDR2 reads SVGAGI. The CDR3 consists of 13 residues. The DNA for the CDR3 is TGTGCCAGCAGTTACCGACCCACAGATACGCAGTATTTT. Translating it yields CASSYRPTDTQYF.